These 9 T cell receptor beta chains came from one sample sequenced in a study of blood T cell repertoires in COVID-19. Sequenced by immunoSEQ multiplex PCR; TCRdb stores in-frame clones only, minus some. The sample lists tens of thousands of clones, 80% to 90% occurring once. The sample comprised peripheral blood. The receptor set was obtained from a human donor in a cohort sampled during active COVID-19.

This clone was recorded a few times. The V and J genes are TRBV6-5 and TRBJ2-7; a weak D match, TRBD2 (6 bases). The germline V gene encodes CDR1 MNHEY and CDR2 SVGAGI. Trimming stripped 3 bases from V and 2 bases from J, with 14 bases between. The CDR3 consists of 15 residues. The DNA for the CDR3 is TGTGCCAGCAGTTATTCTTGGGACTCCACCTACGAGCAGTACTTC. This sequence encodes CASSYSWDSTYEQYF.

The V and J genes are TRBV27 and TRBJ1-1; D not resolved. The ends were cut back, 4 bases at V and 5 bases at J, with 14 bases in the middle. This CDR3 comprises 14 residues. Germline CDR1 MNHEY, CDR2 SMNVEV (reference sequence). The CDR3 loop reads CASSWAGGITEAFF. In nucleotides, the CDR3 is TGTGCCAGCAGTTGGGCAGGAGGAATAACTGAAGCTTTCTTT.

The genes are TRBV28 and TRBJ1-4; unclear D gene. CDR3 size: 13 residues. Trimming removed 10 bases at V and 6 bases at J, with 15 bases between. Germline-derived CDR1 and CDR2 are MDHEN and SYDVKM. CDR3 sequence: CATFSTVYEKLFF. The CDR3, as DNA: TGTGCCACCTTTAGTACAGTATATGAAAAACTGTTTTTT.

V gene TRBV30 combines with J gene TRBJ1-3; D gene uncertain. The CDR3 extends over 14 amino acids. Trimming removed 5 bases at V and 4 bases at J, with 15 bases between. The germline gives CDR1 GTSNPN, CDR2 SVGIG (reference sequence). The DNA of the CDR3 is TGTGCCTGGGGTGAATCGGGATCAGGAAACACCATATATTTT. Its translation: CAWGESGSGNTIYF.

The V call is TRBV4-3, the J call TRBJ2-3, with TRBD2 matching over 10 bases. There are 16 residues in the CDR3. Per germline, CDR1 LGHNA and CDR2 YSLEER. J lost 0 bases, V lost 3 bases, and 3 bases had no gene match. For the CDR3, the DNA is TGCGCCAGCAGCCAGGGACTAGCGACGAGCACAGATACGCAGTATTTT. This gives the protein CASSQGLATSTDTQYF.

This chain connects TRBV5-5 to TRBJ1-2, with 7 positions matching TRBD1. The CDR3 runs 12 residues. V lost 7 bases, J lost 6 bases, and 6 bases stayed unmatched. Germline CDR1 SGHKS, CDR2 YYEKEE (reference sequence). CDR3 coding DNA: TGTGCCAGCGGGCAAGACAGGGATGGCTACACCTTC. Translation: CASGQDRDGYTF.

J is TRBJ2-5 and V is TRBV27; 8 nucleotides agree with TRBD1. From germline, CDR1 is MNHEY and CDR2 SMNVEV (reference sequence). After removal of 6 bases from V and 2 bases from J, the junction contained 8 bases not matched to a gene. The CDR3 is made up of 15 amino acids. CDR3 bases: TGTGCCAGCAGCAATCCAAGGACAGGGCAAGAGACCCAGTACTTC. This encodes CASSNPRTGQETQYF.

The V and J genes are TRBV9 and TRBJ2-7, with D perhaps matching TRBD2 (7 bases). The ends were cut back, 4 bases at V and 6 bases at J, with 17 bases in the middle. This CDR3 has 14 residues. The germline V gene encodes CDR1 SGDLS and CDR2 YYNGEE. The CDR3: CASSTDPGGLEQYF. Written as DNA, the CDR3 is TGTGCCAGCAGCACCGATCCGGGGGGCCTCGAGCAGTACTTC.

The chain joins TRBV30 to TRBJ1-6; 7 nucleotides align to TRBD1. Germline CDR1 GTSNPN, CDR2 SVGIG (reference sequence). V was clipped by 8 bases and J by 5 bases; unmatched bases: 3. This CDR3 has 12 amino acids. The CDR3 protein is CARDSNNSPLHF. The CDR3 bases are TGTGCCCGGGACAGCAATAATTCACCCCTCCACTTT.